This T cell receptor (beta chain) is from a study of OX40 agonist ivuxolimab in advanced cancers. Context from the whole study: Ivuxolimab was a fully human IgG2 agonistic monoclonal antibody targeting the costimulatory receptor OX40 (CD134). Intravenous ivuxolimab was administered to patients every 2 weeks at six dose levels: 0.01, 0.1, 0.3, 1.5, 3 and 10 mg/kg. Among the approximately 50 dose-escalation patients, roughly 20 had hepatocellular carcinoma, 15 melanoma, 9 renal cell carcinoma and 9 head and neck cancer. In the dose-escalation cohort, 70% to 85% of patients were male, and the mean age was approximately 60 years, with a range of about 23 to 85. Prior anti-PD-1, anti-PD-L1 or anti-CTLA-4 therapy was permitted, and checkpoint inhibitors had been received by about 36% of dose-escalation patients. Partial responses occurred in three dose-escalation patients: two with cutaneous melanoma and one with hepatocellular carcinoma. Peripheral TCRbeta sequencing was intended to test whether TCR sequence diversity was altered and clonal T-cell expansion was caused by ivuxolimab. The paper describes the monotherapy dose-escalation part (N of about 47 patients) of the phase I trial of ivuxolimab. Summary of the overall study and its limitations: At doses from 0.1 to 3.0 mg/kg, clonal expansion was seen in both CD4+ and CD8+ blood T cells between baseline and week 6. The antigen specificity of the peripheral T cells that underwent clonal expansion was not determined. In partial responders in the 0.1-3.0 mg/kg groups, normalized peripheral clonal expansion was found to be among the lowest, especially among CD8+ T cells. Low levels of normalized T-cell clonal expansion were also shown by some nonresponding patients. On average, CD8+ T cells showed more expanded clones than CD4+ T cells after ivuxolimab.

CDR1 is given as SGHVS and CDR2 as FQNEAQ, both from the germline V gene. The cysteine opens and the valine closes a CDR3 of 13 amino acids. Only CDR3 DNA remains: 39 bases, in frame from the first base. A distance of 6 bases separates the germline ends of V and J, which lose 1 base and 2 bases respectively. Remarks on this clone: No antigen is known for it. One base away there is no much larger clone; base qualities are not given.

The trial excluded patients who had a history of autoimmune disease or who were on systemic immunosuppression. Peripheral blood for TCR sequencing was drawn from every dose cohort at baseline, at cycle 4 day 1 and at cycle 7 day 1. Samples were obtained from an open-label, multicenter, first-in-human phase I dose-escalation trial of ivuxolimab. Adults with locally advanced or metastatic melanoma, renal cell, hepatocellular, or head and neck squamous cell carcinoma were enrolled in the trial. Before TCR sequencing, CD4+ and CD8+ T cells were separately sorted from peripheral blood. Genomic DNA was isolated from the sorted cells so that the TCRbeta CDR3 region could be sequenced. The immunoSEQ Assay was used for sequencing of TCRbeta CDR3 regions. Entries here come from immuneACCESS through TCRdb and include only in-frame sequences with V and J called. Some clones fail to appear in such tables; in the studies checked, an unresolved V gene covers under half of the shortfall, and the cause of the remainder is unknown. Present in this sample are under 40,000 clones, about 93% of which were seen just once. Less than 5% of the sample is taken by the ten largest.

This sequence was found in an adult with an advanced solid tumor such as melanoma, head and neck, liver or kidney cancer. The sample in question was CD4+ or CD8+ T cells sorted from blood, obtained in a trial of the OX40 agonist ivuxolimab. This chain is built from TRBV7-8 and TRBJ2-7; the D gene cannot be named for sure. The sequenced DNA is TGTGCCAGCAGCTTAGATTGGGCCTACGAGCAGTACGTC. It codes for CASSLDWAYEQYV.